These 6 T cell receptor beta chains were sequenced from one sample in a study of shared clonotypes between healthy human individuals. Data came from immunoSEQ multiplex PCR; TCRdb stores just in-frame clones and leaves some out. The data show approximately 840,000 clones, 90% to 97% seen once. In the naive CD8 group, cells lacked CD45RO and were positively selected for CCR7, so terminally differentiated effector memory CD45RA+ cells were left out. The sequenced material came from naive CD8+ T cells sorted from blood. Every receptor here comes from a man in his thirties or forties in good health.

The V call is TRBV5-1, the J call TRBJ2-3; possible D gene TRBD2, 6 bases. This CDR3 has 15 residues. The V end was cut by 0 bases, the J end by 3 bases, with 11 bases between. Germline V gene data show CDR1 as SGHRS and CDR2 as YFSETQ. The CDR3 protein is CASSLGAGRTDTQYF. As DNA, the CDR3 is TGCGCCAGCAGCTTGGGGGCAGGGAGGACAGATACGCAGTATTTT.

The chain employs TRBV5-6 and TRBJ2-3; a weak D match, TRBD1 (5 bases). Germline assignment: CDR1 SGHDT and CDR2 YYEEEE. This CDR3 contains 15 residues. The germline V and J ends were trimmed by 0 bases and 2 bases, with 10 bases remaining between them. DNA of the CDR3: TGTGCCAGCAGCTTGGATAGGGGCAACACAGATACGCAGTATTTT. Protein: CASSLDRGNTDTQYF. Looking up the rest from reference TRBV5-6 and TRBJ2-3 gives the full variable domain: DAGVTQSPTHLIKTRGQQVTLRCSPKSGHDTVSWYQQALGQGPQFIFQYYEEEERQRGNFPDRFSGHQFPNYSSELNVNALLLGDSALYLCASSLDRGNTDTQYFGPGTRLTVL.

The chain links TRBV6-5 to TRBJ2-7; D remains unclear. This CDR3 spans 13 amino acids. V was clipped by 3 bases and J by 3 bases, with 9 bases between them. Germline CDR1 is MNHEY and CDR2 is SVGAGI. CDR3 in amino acids: CASSYGRIYEQYF. The CDR3 DNA reads TGTGCCAGCAGTTATGGACGGATCTACGAGCAGTACTTC.

The chain has TRBV5-6 and TRBJ1-5; D is unresolved. The germline V gene encodes CDR1 SGHDT and CDR2 YYEEEE. Between the trimmed V and J ends, which lost 1 base and 6 bases, there was a span of 11 bases. This CDR3 is 14 amino acids long. The CDR3 here is CASSLRAGAQPQHF. The CDR3 nucleotides are TGTGCCAGCAGCTTGAGGGCAGGTGCTCAGCCCCAGCATTTT.

The table lists this clone with a count of one. J is TRBJ2-5 and V is TRBV25-1, with TRBD1 identical over 11 bases. CDR1 is MGHDK, CDR2 SYGVNS, per germline. Trimming took 6 bases from V and 2 from J; bases not matched to a gene: 2. The CDR3 runs to 14 residues. The CDR3 sequence: CASRDRGRQETQYF. As DNA, the CDR3 is TGTGCCAGCAGGGACAGGGGGCGTCAAGAGACCCAGTACTTC.

This chain joins TRBV6-5 and TRBJ2-1; D unresolved. The CDR3 extends over 13 amino acids. The germline gives CDR1 MNHEY, CDR2 SVGAGI. Trimming shortened V by 8 bases and J by 10 bases, and 18 bases separated the two germline ends. In DNA, the CDR3 is TGTGCCAGCTCGACCGGGCCCCTTAGGGAGCAGTTCTTC. As protein: CASSTGPLREQFF.